This T cell receptor (beta chain) is drawn from a study of blood T cell repertoires in COVID-19. Germline CDR1 reads SGDLS; CDR2 reads YYNGEE. The CDR3 has 14 residues. V lost 4 bases and J lost 5; bases outside the gene matches: 8. Seattle's enrolled individuals joined amid active infection and were then monitored longitudinally. The repertoire was sequenced with immunoSEQ multiplex PCR; TCRdb's copy has only in-frame clones and lacks some. The top ten hold around 7.8% of the sample, which has about 530,000 clones, 85% to 90% seen once. The source is a woman aged 50 to 60 with COVID-19, enrolled during active disease. The chain uses TRBV9 and TRBJ2-7, with TRBD1 matching 8 bases. The sequencing input was peripheral blood. The CDR3 sequence is CASSKTLTGDEQYF. CDR3 coding DNA: TGTGCCAGCAGCAAGACCTTGACAGGGGACGAGCAGTACTTC.